These 18 T cell receptor beta chains were sequenced from one sample in a study of T cells after yellow fever vaccination. MiXCR, run by TCRdb on the 5' RACE reads, gives a single entry per CDR3 protein. The sample records roughly 350,000 distinct CDR3 sequences, approximately 4% being singletons. This material consisted of PBMCs, taken 5 days after the yellow fever booster vaccination. The receptors come from a man between 18 and 35 years old who received the YFV17D yellow fever vaccine.

This clonotype has only a few counts. The gene calls are TRBV5-4 and TRBJ2-1, with D maybe TRBD1 (5 bases). The germline gives CDR1 SGHNT, CDR2 YYREEE (reference sequence). The CDR3 extends over 15 amino acids. V was cut by 4 bases and J by 5 bases, with 16 bases left in between. The CDR3, as DNA: TGTGCCAGCAGCCCTCTTGGGGCAGCAGACAATGAGCAGTTCTTC. Translated, it gives CASSPLGAADNEQFF.

V is TRBV2 and J is TRBJ2-3; D remains unclear. V shed 2 bases and J shed 6 bases, with 15 bases lying between them. The CDR3 is made up of 15 amino acids. Germline V gene data show CDR1 as SNHLY and CDR2 as FYNNEI. For the CDR3, the DNA is TGTGCCAGCAGTGAACGCAGGCACAGCCAGGATACGCAGTATTTT. It is translated as CASSERRHSQDTQYF. Full variable domain (rest looked up from reference TRBV2 and TRBJ2-3): EPEVTQTPSHQVTQMGQEVILRCVPISNHLYFYWYRQILGQKVEFLVSFYNNEISEKSEIFDDQFSVERPDGSNFTLKIRSTKLEDSAMYFCASSERRHSQDTQYFGPGTRLTVL.

The gene calls are TRBV7-3 and TRBJ2-3, with D hard to call. This CDR3 comprises 14 residues. The V gene lost 1 base and the J gene lost 2 bases, with 7 bases spanning the gap. Per germline, CDR1 SGHTA and CDR2 FQGTGA. Here the CDR3 reads CASSLSGLTDTQYF. The DNA for the CDR3 is TGTGCCAGCAGCTTAAGTGGTCTCACAGATACGCAGTATTTT.

This clonotype showed up many times. This sequence joins TRBV7-9 and TRBJ2-7, with D tentatively TRBD1 or TRBD2 (5 bases each). Trimming stripped 0 bases from V and 2 bases from J, with 11 bases between. CDR3 length: 15 residues. Germline V gene lookup returns CDR1 SEHNR and CDR2 FQNEAQ (reference sequence). CDR3 sequence (DNA): TGTGCCAGCAGCTTAGCCGGGGCCGGGACCTACGAGCAGTACTTC. Translation: CASSLAGAGTYEQYF.

This clonotype was detected only a few times. The rearrangement joins TRBV7-9 to TRBJ2-1; no clear D. The germline V gene encodes CDR1 SEHNR and CDR2 FQNEAQ (reference sequence). V was shortened by 4 bases and J by 12 bases, with 19 bases between the two germline ends. This CDR3 spans 14 amino acids. In DNA form, the CDR3 reads TGTGCCAGCAGCTCGCGGACGGCAATCTCCTGGCAGTTCTTC. Translation: CASSSRTAISWQFF.

The gene calls are TRBV4-3 and TRBJ2-3; TRBD2 aligns across 9 bases. Germline assignment: CDR1 LGHNA and CDR2 YSLEER. This CDR3 has 17 amino acids. J was trimmed by 2 bases and V by 0 bases; bases with no gene match: 6. CDR3 nucleotides: TGCGCCAGCAGCCAAGACTTCGCGGGGGGGCCCACAGATACGCAGTATTTT. It specifies CASSQDFAGGPTDTQYF.

This clonotype was seen ten or more times. The chain carries TRBV12-3 or TRBV12-4 and TRBJ1-3, with 9 bases identical to TRBD1. The CDR3 has 15 residues. V lost 7 bases and J lost 4; bases outside the gene matches: 8. CDR3 amino acids: CASNRDRAQGNTIYF. In nucleotides, the CDR3 is TGTGCCAGCAACCGGGACAGGGCGCAGGGAAACACCATATATTTT.

This clonotype was seen more than once but under ten times. The DNA for the CDR3 is TGTGCCAGCAGTTGGTCTGCTCGGGAGACCCAGTACTTC. Its translation is CASSWSARETQYF. This chain links TRBV27 with TRBJ2-5; D remains ambiguous. CDR1 and CDR2 from the germline V gene are MNHEY and SMNVEV (reference sequence). The CDR3 spans 13 residues. With 4 bases removed from V and 5 bases from J, the gap between germline ends came to 11 bases.

The V and J genes are TRBV12-3 or TRBV12-4 and TRBJ2-5, with D hard to call. The CDR3 contains 11 residues. V was trimmed by 5 bases and J by 7 bases, leaving 8 bases between them. The CDR3 sequence is CASSVSGTQYF. Written as DNA, the CDR3 is TGTGCCAGCAGTGTCTCGGGGACCCAGTACTTC.

The rearrangement joins TRBV6-5 to TRBJ1-2, with TRBD1 identical over 7 bases. Germline V lookup: CDR1 MNHEY, CDR2 SVGAGI. V gave up 6 bases and J gave up 12 bases; unmatched junction bases: 13. This CDR3 has 13 residues. CDR3: CASSRDSFYGDTF. Here the CDR3 DNA reads TGTGCCAGCAGCCGGGACAGCTTTTATGGAGACACCTTC.

This clonotype has a handful of counts. The genes are TRBV7-3 and TRBJ2-2; no firm D call. This CDR3 spans 14 amino acids. The germline gives CDR1 SGHTA, CDR2 FQGTGA. Between the trimmed V and J ends, which lost 0 bases and 6 bases, there was a span of 8 bases. CDR3 amino acids: CASSLTAVAGELFF. The CDR3 nucleotides read TGTGCCAGCAGCTTAACCGCGGTTGCCGGGGAGCTGTTTTTT.

This chain links TRBV6-2 or TRBV6-3 with TRBJ1-2, with D unresolved. V shed 4 bases and J shed 5 bases, with 5 bases lying between them. From germline, CDR1 is MNHEY and CDR2 SVGEGT. CDR3 length equals 11 residues. The CDR3 is CASSSKYGYTF. The DNA for the CDR3 is TGTGCCAGCAGTTCCAAGTATGGCTACACCTTC.

The chain couples TRBV30 to TRBJ2-1, with D perhaps matching TRBD2 (6 bases). Per the germline V gene, CDR1 is GTSNPN and CDR2 is SVGIG (reference sequence). The CDR3 covers 14 residues. The V end lost 0 bases, the J end lost 12 bases, and 18 bases lay between the germline ends. CDR3 sequence reads: CAWSVLSGDLRQFF. Written as DNA, the CDR3 is TGTGCCTGGAGTGTACTGTCGGGGGACTTACGGCAGTTCTTC.

The gene calls are TRBV20-1 and TRBJ1-2; 9 nucleotides line up with TRBD1. Germline values: CDR1 DFQATT, CDR2 SNEGSKA (reference sequence). This CDR3 has 15 amino acids. With 3 bases clipped from V and 5 bases from J, the junction kept 10 bases outside the gene matches. CDR3 amino acids: CSASEGDRAIYGYTF. DNA of the CDR3: TGCAGTGCTAGTGAGGGGGACAGGGCCATATATGGCTACACCTTC.

The chain uses TRBV9 and TRBJ1-1; no firm D call. Germline CDR1 and CDR2: SGDLS and YYNGEE. The CDR3 contains 15 residues. V lost 4 bases, J lost 6 bases, and 19 bases lay in between. As DNA, the CDR3 is TGTGCCAGCAGCTTAACTAATGAACGGCCCCCTGAAGCTTTCTTT. Protein: CASSLTNERPPEAFF. Supplemented by reference TRBV9 and TRBJ1-1, the full variable domain reads DSGVTQTPKHLITATGQRVTLRCSPRSGDLSVYWYQQSLDQGLQFLIQYYNGEERAKGNILERFSAQQFPDLHSELNLSSLELGDSALYFCASSLTNERPPEAFFGQGTRLTVV.

This chain uses TRBV5-5 with TRBJ2-1, with TRBD2 matching over 11 bases. Germline V CDR1 and CDR2: SGHKS, YYEKEE (reference sequence). The J segment lost 10 bases and the V segment lost 4 bases, leaving 7 bases of the junction unmatched. The CDR3 is 14 residues long. The CDR3 loop reads CASSNSGGAAEQFF. The CDR3 coding sequence is TGTGCCAGCAGCAATAGCGGGGGGGCAGCCGAGCAGTTCTTC.

This clonotype showed up just a few times. CDR3 protein: CSVRSQEAGRAFF. CDR3 DNA: TGCAGCGTTCGAAGCCAGGAGGCGGGGAGGGCTTTCTTT. The chain is built from TRBV29-1 and TRBJ1-1; D call uncertain. The V and J ends lost 5 bases and 11 bases respectively, with 21 bases between them. The V gene's germline CDR1 is SQVTM and CDR2 ANQGSEA. This CDR3 has 13 amino acids. The full variable domain, its missing parts supplied by reference TRBV29-1 and TRBJ1-1, is SAVISQKPSRDICQRGTSLTIQCQVDSQVTMMFWYRQQPGQSLTLIATANQGSEATYESGFVIDKFPISRPNLTFSTLTVSNMSPEDSSIYLCSVRSQEAGRAFFGQGTRLTVV.

V and J are TRBV4-1 and TRBJ1-1; D is undetermined. V lost 0 bases to trimming and J lost 1 base, with 15 bases between them. The CDR3 extends over 17 amino acids. Germline V lookup: CDR1 MGHRA, CDR2 YSYEKL. The CDR3 sequence is CASSQEGFRSANTEAFF. CDR3 coding DNA: TGCGCCAGCAGCCAAGAAGGGTTTCGGTCGGCGAACACTGAAGCTTTCTTT.